This T cell receptor (beta chain) was identified during a study of cytomegalovirus exposure and HLA in healthy donors. General study findings and limits: Follow-up analysis later connected one missense variant in DCLRE1C with trimming of TCR beta V- and J-genes.

This CDR3 region has 14 residues. J lost 5 bases, V lost 2 bases, and 6 bases had no gene match. Per germline, CDR1 SGHRS and CDR2 YFSETQ. On this clone itself: Its cognate antigen is unknown.

PCR used 60 Vbeta primers and 13 Jbeta primers. In the source study's methods: In a later analysis, some 11 million of 60 million to 80 million unique beta chains occurred in at least two donors. Some clones are missing from TCRdb's copy, which holds only in-frame ones; the method was immunoSEQ multiplex PCR. The D gene and trimming were derived from the DNA, and the V and J assignments and clone size from that table. Seen here are about 73,000 clones, roughly 70% observed once, and the top ten hold roughly 12%. The receptor's source is a man in his 70s in good health and CMV-seronegative. The specimen was PBMCs. The chain carries TRBV5-1 and TRBJ2-5, with 7 bases matching TRBD1. The CDR3 region has the DNA TGCGCCAGCAGCTTTGAAGGGGGCGGGGAGACCCAGTACTTC. It encodes CASSFEGGGETQYF. Based on the CDR3 plus reference TRBV5-1 and TRBJ2-5, the full variable domain is KAGVTQTPRYLIKTRGQQVTLSCSPISGHRSVSWYQQTPGQGLQFLFEYFSETQRNKGNFPGRFSGRQFSNSRSEMNVSTLELGDSALYLCASSFEGGGETQYFGPGTRLLVL.